A selection of T cell receptor beta chains follows, all from one sample in a study of blood T cell repertoires in COVID-19. Sequenced by immunoSEQ multiplex PCR; TCRdb stores in-frame clones only, minus some. Of roughly 400,000 clones in the sample, 87% were seen once. The sample was peripheral blood. Every receptor here comes from a woman aged 60-70 years with COVID-19, enrolled during active disease. The CDR3 runs from the conserved cysteine through the conserved F or W. The order of the fields is clone size, J gene, D gene, V gene, CDR3 DNA, CDR3 protein. D genes are given only for firm matches. A row's size may be missing; if present it is once, few, many or a size class.

clone_size: .; j_call: TRBJ1-2; d_call: .; v_call: TRBV21-1; cdr3_nt: TGTGCCAGCAGCAAAGCGCTTACCGAAGGGGGCTATGGCTACACCTTC; cdr3_aa: CASSKALTEGGYGYTF
clone_size: .; j_call: TRBJ2-7; d_call: .; v_call: TRBV11-2; cdr3_nt: TGTGCCAGCAGCTTAGGATTTTGGGCAGGGAAGCACGAGCAGTACTTC; cdr3_aa: CASSLGFWAGKHEQYF
clone_size: few; j_call: TRBJ2-1; d_call: TRBD1; v_call: TRBV7-9; cdr3_nt: TGTGCCAGCAGCCAAGGGGGCGCCTACAATGAGCAGTTCTTC; cdr3_aa: CASSQGGAYNEQFF
clone_size: .; j_call: TRBJ1-2; d_call: TRBD1; v_call: TRBV19; cdr3_nt: TGTGCCAGTAGTAATTCGGACAGGGAGGTTGGCTACACCTTC; cdr3_aa: CASSNSDREVGYTF
clone_size: .; j_call: TRBJ2-6; d_call: .; v_call: TRBV27; cdr3_nt: TGTGCCAGCAGTCCAGCAGGGAAGTCCTCTGGGGCCAACGTCCTGACTTTC; cdr3_aa: CASSPAGKSSGANVLTF
clone_size: .; j_call: TRBJ1-1; d_call: .; v_call: TRBV5-1; cdr3_nt: TGCGCCAGCAGCTGGACAGCCAACACTGAAGCTTTCTTT; cdr3_aa: CASSWTANTEAFF
clone_size: .; j_call: TRBJ1-1; d_call: .; v_call: TRBV4-1; cdr3_nt: TGCGCCAGCAGCCAGCCCCAGGGTGGTACTGAAGCTTTCTTT; cdr3_aa: CASSQPQGGTEAFF
clone_size: .; j_call: TRBJ1-2; d_call: TRBD1; v_call: TRBV18; cdr3_nt: TGTGCCAGCTCGCCCGGGACAGGGAACTATGGCTACACCTTC; cdr3_aa: CASSPGTGNYGYTF
clone_size: .; j_call: TRBJ2-2; d_call: TRBD1; v_call: TRBV2; cdr3_nt: TGTGCCAGCAGCCATTCGAGGGGGCGCGATACCGGGGAGCTGTTTTTT; cdr3_aa: CASSHSRGRDTGELFF
clone_size: .; j_call: TRBJ1-5; d_call: .; v_call: TRBV9; cdr3_nt: TGTGCCAGCACCGAACCGGTGGGAGGCAATCAGCCCCAGCATTTT; cdr3_aa: CASTEPVGGNQPQHF
clone_size: .; j_call: TRBJ2-7; d_call: TRBD1; v_call: TRBV6-5; cdr3_nt: TGTGCCAGCAGGCAGGGGACAGGGGTCCACGAGCAGTACTTC; cdr3_aa: CASRQGTGVHEQYF
clone_size: .; j_call: TRBJ2-7; d_call: .; v_call: TRBV6-5; cdr3_nt: TGTGCCAGCAGACCCCCGGGACTGCCCTACGAGCAGTACTTC; cdr3_aa: CASRPPGLPYEQYF
clone_size: .; j_call: TRBJ1-4; d_call: .; v_call: TRBV7-2; cdr3_nt: TGTGCCAGCAGCTTATCAGGGGACGAAAAACTGTTTTTT; cdr3_aa: CASSLSGDEKLFF
clone_size: few; j_call: TRBJ2-2; d_call: TRBD2; v_call: TRBV4-1; cdr3_nt: TGCGCCAGCAGCCAAGCGGGGGGGTACACCGGGGAGCTGTTTTTT; cdr3_aa: CASSQAGGYTGELFF
clone_size: .; j_call: TRBJ1-1; d_call: .; v_call: TRBV7-6; cdr3_nt: TGTGCCAGCAGCCCAGGACAGCTGAACACTGAAGCTTTCTTT; cdr3_aa: CASSPGQLNTEAFF
clone_size: .; j_call: TRBJ2-1; d_call: .; v_call: TRBV5-1; cdr3_nt: TGCGCCAGCAAAAAGGTAGGGCAGGGTTACAATGAGCAGTTCTTC; cdr3_aa: CASKKVGQGYNEQFF
clone_size: .; j_call: TRBJ2-7; d_call: TRBD1; v_call: TRBV6-5; cdr3_nt: TGTGCCAGCACCCGACAGGGGCCCCCCTACGAGCAGTACTTC; cdr3_aa: CASTRQGPPYEQYF
clone_size: .; j_call: TRBJ2-3; d_call: .; v_call: TRBV28; cdr3_nt: TGTGCCAGCACCCTAAACACAGATACGCAGTATTTT; cdr3_aa: CASTLNTDTQYF
clone_size: .; j_call: TRBJ2-7; d_call: TRBD2; v_call: TRBV5-1; cdr3_nt: TGCGCCAGCAGCTTGGCGCGGGGGGCCTACGAGCAGTACTTC; cdr3_aa: CASSLARGAYEQYF
clone_size: .; j_call: TRBJ2-7; d_call: TRBD2; v_call: TRBV2; cdr3_nt: TGTGCCAGCAGGACTAGCGGGGGCAACGAGCAGTACTTC; cdr3_aa: CASRTSGGNEQYF
clone_size: .; j_call: TRBJ2-1; d_call: TRBD2; v_call: TRBV5-1; cdr3_nt: TGCGCCAGCAGCTGGACTAGCGGGGTCCTCAGCTCCTACAATGAGCAGTTCTTC; cdr3_aa: CASSWTSGVLSSYNEQFF
clone_size: .; j_call: TRBJ2-5; d_call: TRBD2; v_call: TRBV3-1/TRBV3-2; cdr3_nt: TGTGCCAGCAGGCTCGGACTAGCGGGGGGTAGTGAAGAGACCCAGTACTTC; cdr3_aa: CASRLGLAGGSEETQYF
clone_size: .; j_call: TRBJ2-7; d_call: .; v_call: TRBV5-1; cdr3_nt: TGCGCCAGCAGCTTGTCCCGGGCAGGGACCTACGAGCAGTACTTC; cdr3_aa: CASSLSRAGTYEQYF
clone_size: once; j_call: TRBJ1-6; d_call: TRBD1; v_call: TRBV3-1/TRBV3-2; cdr3_nt: TGTGCCAGCAGCCAAAAAGGGACAGACTCACCCCTCCACTTT; cdr3_aa: CASSQKGTDSPLHF
clone_size: .; j_call: TRBJ1-3; d_call: .; v_call: TRBV6-1; cdr3_nt: TGTGCCAGCAGTGAACCCTACTCTGGAAACACCATATATTTT; cdr3_aa: CASSEPYSGNTIYF
clone_size: .; j_call: TRBJ2-7; d_call: .; v_call: TRBV6-1; cdr3_nt: TGTGCCAGCAGTGAGGTTAACCTACGCTACGAGCAGTACTTC; cdr3_aa: CASSEVNLRYEQYF
clone_size: few; j_call: TRBJ2-7; d_call: .; v_call: TRBV15; cdr3_nt: TGTGCCACCAGCTCCCGGGATTTCTACGAGCAGTACTTC; cdr3_aa: CATSSRDFYEQYF
clone_size: .; j_call: TRBJ2-7; d_call: .; v_call: TRBV6-6; cdr3_nt: TGTGCCAGCAGTTCTAACAGTATCGAGCAGTACTTC; cdr3_aa: CASSSNSIEQYF
clone_size: once; j_call: TRBJ1-4; d_call: .; v_call: TRBV4-1; cdr3_nt: TGCGCCAGCAGCCAAGCCAGGGGTCAAAATGAAAAACTGTTTTTT; cdr3_aa: CASSQARGQNEKLFF
clone_size: .; j_call: TRBJ1-1; d_call: TRBD1; v_call: TRBV6-5; cdr3_nt: TGTGCCAGCAAAAAGGACAGGATGAACACTGAAGCTTTCTTT; cdr3_aa: CASKKDRMNTEAFF
clone_size: .; j_call: TRBJ1-2; d_call: .; v_call: TRBV11-2; cdr3_nt: TGTGCCAGCAGCTTGTCCATGGGGGCTTATGGCTACACCTTC; cdr3_aa: CASSLSMGAYGYTF
clone_size: .; j_call: TRBJ1-2; d_call: TRBD1; v_call: TRBV5-4; cdr3_nt: TGTGCCAGCAGAGGACGGGGACAGGGTCATGGCTACACCTTC; cdr3_aa: CASRGRGQGHGYTF
clone_size: .; j_call: TRBJ1-6; d_call: .; v_call: TRBV21-1; cdr3_nt: TGTGCCAGCAGCAAACTGGACAGGGGTAGCACCTATAATTCACCCCTCCACTTT; cdr3_aa: CASSKLDRGSTYNSPLHF
clone_size: .; j_call: TRBJ2-2; d_call: TRBD2; v_call: TRBV5-1; cdr3_nt: TGCGCCAGCAGCCTAGCGGGGGGGAACACCGGGGAGCTGTTTTTT; cdr3_aa: CASSLAGGNTGELFF
clone_size: .; j_call: TRBJ1-3; d_call: TRBD1; v_call: TRBV19; cdr3_nt: TGTGCCAGTAGAGACAGGGGCTCTGGAAACACCATATATTTT; cdr3_aa: CASRDRGSGNTIYF
clone_size: .; j_call: TRBJ2-1; d_call: .; v_call: TRBV2; cdr3_nt: TGTGCCAGCAGCCGACAGGACCCGAAGCAGTTCTTC; cdr3_aa: CASSRQDPKQFF
clone_size: few; j_call: TRBJ1-1; d_call: .; v_call: TRBV13; cdr3_nt: TGTGCCAGCAGCTTACGCCAGGGTCGGGCTCGAGCTTTCTTT; cdr3_aa: CASSLRQGRARAFF
clone_size: .; j_call: TRBJ2-3; d_call: TRBD2; v_call: TRBV5-8; cdr3_nt: TGTGCCAGCAGCGGCACCCAGGCGGGGGGGCGTAGAGATACGCAGTATTTT; cdr3_aa: CASSGTQAGGRRDTQYF
clone_size: .; j_call: TRBJ2-7; d_call: .; v_call: TRBV13; cdr3_nt: TGTGCCAGCAGCGTCCACTACGAGCAGTACTTC; cdr3_aa: CASSVHYEQYF
clone_size: .; j_call: TRBJ1-1; d_call: .; v_call: TRBV5-4; cdr3_nt: TGTGCCAGCAGCTTACCTGGGGCAGGGGACACTGAAGCTTTCTTT; cdr3_aa: CASSLPGAGDTEAFF
clone_size: .; j_call: TRBJ2-2; d_call: TRBD2; v_call: TRBV7-3; cdr3_nt: TGTGCCAGCAGCTCTGCGAACTCAGGGAGGGGCGGGGAGCTGTTTTTT; cdr3_aa: CASSSANSGRGGELFF
clone_size: .; j_call: TRBJ2-6; d_call: .; v_call: TRBV5-4; cdr3_nt: TGTGCCAGCAGCCTAGGCGGGGAGCGAGGGGCCAACGTCCTGACTTTC; cdr3_aa: CASSLGGERGANVLTF
clone_size: .; j_call: TRBJ2-7; d_call: TRBD1; v_call: TRBV5-5; cdr3_nt: TGTGCCAGCAGCTTGGGGACAGGGGGAGAGCAGTACTTC; cdr3_aa: CASSLGTGGEQYF
clone_size: few; j_call: TRBJ1-6; d_call: .; v_call: TRBV7-9; cdr3_nt: TGTGCCAGCAGCTTAGTCGGACAGCGTAATTCACCCCTCCACTTT; cdr3_aa: CASSLVGQRNSPLHF
clone_size: .; j_call: TRBJ1-5; d_call: TRBD1; v_call: TRBV6-5; cdr3_nt: TGTGCCAGCCGAACCAGGGGGCGAGGTCAGCCCCAGCATTTT; cdr3_aa: CASRTRGRGQPQHF
clone_size: few; j_call: TRBJ1-3; d_call: TRBD1; v_call: TRBV7-2; cdr3_nt: TGTGCCAGCAGTTCGGACAGGGCTCGCAACACCATATATTTT; cdr3_aa: CASSSDRARNTIYF